Each of the 28 T cell receptor beta chains below was sequenced from the same sample in a study of cytomegalovirus exposure and HLA in healthy donors. PCR involved 60 Vbeta and 13 Jbeta primers. Clones were read by immunoSEQ multiplex PCR, and TCRdb kept only the in-frame ones, dropping some. The sample holds fewer than 250,000 clones, roughly 87% seen once. Sequencing was carried out using PBMCs. The receptors stem from a man aged 40-55 years in good health and CMV-seropositive.

The rearrangement joins TRBV10-1 to TRBJ2-3; D is possibly TRBD2 (5 bases). The CDR3 consists of 14 residues. In germline, CDR1 is WNHNN, CDR2 SYGVQD (reference sequence). The germline V and J ends were trimmed by 3 bases and 2 bases, with 9 bases remaining between them. The CDR3 is CASSDGMVTDTQYF. The CDR3 DNA follows: TGCGCCAGCAGTGACGGGATGGTCACAGATACGCAGTATTTT.

V is TRBV27 and J is TRBJ1-3, with D uncertain. This CDR3 region has 14 residues. Trimming left V 2 bases short and J 1 base short, with 6 bases between. Germline V CDR1 and CDR2: MNHEY, SMNVEV (reference sequence). CDR3 residues: CASSLAGSGNTIYF. Here the CDR3 DNA reads TGTGCCAGCAGTTTAGCAGGATCTGGAAACACCATATATTTT.

The J gene is TRBJ1-1, the V gene TRBV6-1, with D possibly being TRBD1 (5 bases). CDR1 MNHNS and CDR2 SASEGT come from the germline V gene. The CDR3 loop spans 14 amino acids. V dropped 6 bases and J dropped 3 bases, with 14 bases sitting between them. CDR3 bases: TGTGCCAGCAGCGGAGGCGGGGGGTACACTGAAGCTTTCTTT. This encodes CASSGGGGYTEAFF.

In its sample, this clone was seen once. The genes are TRBV5-6 and TRBJ2-2; TRBD1 matches 7 bases. Germline CDR1 reads SGHDT; CDR2 reads YYEEEE. J gave up 2 bases and V 4 bases, and 17 bases lay outside the gene matches. There are 19 residues in the CDR3. DNA of the CDR3: TGTGCCAGCAGCCCCTTAAACCCACCGGGACAGTTAAACACCGGGGAGCTGTTTTTT. Residues: CASSPLNPPGQLNTGELFF. Full variable domain (missing parts from reference TRBV5-6 and TRBJ2-2): DAGVTQSPTHLIKTRGQQVTLRCSPKSGHDTVSWYQQALGQGPQFIFQYYEEEERQRGNFPDRFSGHQFPNYSSELNVNALLLGDSALYLCASSPLNPPGQLNTGELFFGEGSRLTVL.

CDR3 sequence (DNA): TGTGCCAGCAGTGAAGCGGGGGGGAAAAGGCATGGCTACACCTTC. Protein sequence: CASSEAGGKRHGYTF. This chain joins TRBV2 and TRBJ1-2; possible D gene TRBD1, 5 bases. Germline V lookup: CDR1 SNHLY, CDR2 FYNNEI. The CDR3 runs to 15 residues. Trimming shortened V by 0 bases and J by 6 bases, and 14 bases separated the two germline ends.

In regard to this clone: Additional DNA sequences in this sample encode the identical CDR3. The chain recombines TRBV2 with TRBJ1-1; D perhaps matches TRBD1 (5 bases). This CDR3 has 12 amino acids. Trimming cost V 2 bases and J 5 bases, with 6 bases left between them. CDR1 and CDR2 (germline): SNHLY, FYNNEI. The CDR3 loop is CASSERGTEAFF. Here the CDR3 DNA reads TGTGCCAGCAGTGAACGGGGGACTGAAGCTTTCTTT.

This rearrangement joins TRBV6-6 to TRBJ2-7; TRBD2 matches at 9 bases. Germline values: CDR1 MNHNY, CDR2 SVGAGI (reference sequence). V was pared by 4 bases and J by 2 bases, with 6 bases of the junction left unmatched. The CDR3 covers 15 residues. The CDR3 loop reads CASSSRTSATYEQYF. The CDR3 coding sequence is TGTGCCAGCAGTTCCCGGACTAGCGCGACCTACGAGCAGTACTTC.

The table lists this clone with a few counts. This chain connects TRBV18 to TRBJ1-5; D is unclear. The CDR3 has 17 amino acids. Trimming left V 3 bases short and J 6 bases short, with 21 bases between. From germline, CDR1 is KGHSH and CDR2 LQKENI. The CDR3 here is CASSPSAGKGDGQPQHF. CDR3 in DNA: TGTGCCAGCTCACCCTCAGCCGGGAAGGGAGACGGTCAGCCCCAGCATTTT.

The chain couples TRBV29-1 to TRBJ2-1, with D maybe TRBD2 (7 bases). Germline lookup yields CDR1 SQVTM and CDR2 ANQGSEA. This CDR3 has 15 amino acids. V was shortened by 0 bases and J by 8 bases, with 17 bases between the two germline ends. CDR3 in amino acids: CSVEDGLAEGDEQFF. CDR3 coding DNA: TGCAGCGTTGAAGATGGGCTAGCGGAGGGGGATGAGCAGTTCTTC.

The rearrangement joins TRBV5-5 to TRBJ2-1; a weak D match, TRBD1 (6 bases). Trimming stripped 3 bases from V and 3 bases from J, with 13 bases between. The CDR3 length is 15 residues. From germline, CDR1 is SGHKS and CDR2 YYEKEE (reference sequence). CDR3 DNA: TGTGCCAGCAGCTCCTACGGACAGCGCTACAATGAGCAGTTCTTC. It translates to CASSSYGQRYNEQFF.

This chain links TRBV11-1 with TRBJ2-3; TRBD2 matches 10 bases. In germline, CDR1 is SGHAT, CDR2 FQDESV (reference sequence). The CDR3 sequence is 18 residues long. J lost 5 bases, V lost 4 bases, and 15 bases had no gene match. This CDR3 reads CASSWTSGGGGRKDTQYF. Here the CDR3 DNA reads TGTGCCAGCAGCTGGACTAGCGGAGGAGGAGGGAGAAAAGATACGCAGTATTTT.

The chain joins TRBV10-2 to TRBJ2-1; D is perhaps TRBD1 (7 bases). CDR3 length equals 14 residues. The germline V gene has CDR1 WSHSY and CDR2 SAAADI. V gave up 4 bases and J gave up 4 bases, with 11 bases separating them. The CDR3 sequence is CASSGGTAYNEQFF. DNA for the CDR3: TGCGCCAGCAGTGGCGGGACAGCTTACAATGAGCAGTTCTTC.

The chain uses TRBV27 and TRBJ2-5; 8 bases are shared with TRBD1. This CDR3 spans 14 amino acids. V lost 5 bases and J lost 4; bases outside the gene matches: 6. Germline CDR1 MNHEY, CDR2 SMNVEV (reference sequence). CDR3 loop: CASSGTGGRETQYF. The CDR3, as DNA: TGTGCCAGCAGTGGGACAGGTGGGCGAGAGACCCAGTACTTC.

The chain employs TRBV12-5 and TRBJ1-1; D remains ambiguous. Between the trimmed V and J ends, which lost 5 bases and 7 bases, there was a span of 11 bases. The V gene's germline CDR1 is LGHNT and CDR2 FRNRAP. The CDR3 is 12 residues long. This CDR3 is CASGVDGYEAFF. CDR3 bases: TGTGCTAGTGGTGTGGACGGGTATGAAGCTTTCTTT.

The V call is TRBV5-1, the J call TRBJ1-1, with no clear D. The germline CDR1 and CDR2 sequences are SGHRS and YFSETQ. The CDR3 runs to 15 residues. Trimming took off 0 bases at V and 6 bases at J, with 15 bases between the two ends. CDR3 loop: CASSLDPVERAEAFF. The DNA of the CDR3 is TGCGCCAGCAGCTTGGATCCGGTCGAACGGGCTGAAGCTTTCTTT.

The rearrangement links TRBV10-1 to TRBJ2-2; weak D call: TRBD2 (5 bases). The CDR3 loop spans 14 amino acids. Trimming cost V 3 bases and J 8 bases, with 13 bases left between them. Germline CDR1 and CDR2: WNHNN and SYGVQD (reference sequence). The chain's CDR3 is CASSDRIPGGELFF. CDR3 nucleotide sequence: TGCGCCAGCAGTGATCGGATCCCGGGGGGGGAGCTGTTTTTT.

The J gene is TRBJ2-3, the V gene TRBV7-3; TRBD2 agrees at 7 bases. V shed 5 bases, J shed 2 bases, and the junction held 4 bases outside the gene matches. The CDR3 is 14 amino acids. Germline CDR1 reads SGHTA; CDR2 reads FQGTGA. The CDR3 coding sequence is TGTGCCAGCAGCGAGGGAGGGAACACAGATACGCAGTATTTT. It yields the protein CASSEGGNTDTQYF.

The V gene is TRBV4-1, the J gene TRBJ2-3, with D possibly being TRBD1 (5 bases). The CDR3 has 14 residues. Germline V gene sequence: CDR1 MGHRA, CDR2 YSYEKL. Between the trimmed V and J ends, which lost 2 bases and 6 bases, there was a span of 12 bases. The CDR3 protein is CASSQLRAGDTQYF. CDR3 DNA: TGCGCCAGCAGCCAACTCAGGGCCGGGGATACGCAGTATTTT.

A few counts support this clone. The chain links TRBV5-6 to TRBJ1-1; possibly TRBD1 for D (5 bases). This CDR3 comprises 15 residues. The V gene's germline CDR1 is SGHDT and CDR2 YYEEEE. Deletions cut 0 bases from V and 0 bases from J, with 9 bases between. Written as DNA, the CDR3 is TGTGCCAGCAGCTTGGGGACAAGTATGAACACTGAAGCTTTCTTT. Protein sequence: CASSLGTSMNTEAFF.

The chain joins TRBV19 to TRBJ1-2; D not resolved. CDR1 is LNHDA and CDR2 is SQIVND in the germline V gene (reference sequence). Trimming took 5 bases from V and 3 from J, leaving 10 bases between them. This CDR3 has 13 residues. CDR3 amino acids: CASSPAAHYGYTF. CDR3 in DNA: TGTGCCAGTAGTCCCGCGGCTCACTATGGCTACACCTTC.

CDR3 nucleotides: TGCGCCAGCAGCCCTAGGGAGACTAGCGGGTTCGGGGAGCTGTTTTTT. Amino acid sequence: CASSPRETSGFGELFF. The chain carries TRBV4-1 and TRBJ2-2; TRBD2 agrees at 10 bases. The trim removed 4 bases at V and 7 bases at J, leaving 9 bases unmatched. Germline V gene sequence: CDR1 MGHRA, CDR2 YSYEKL. The length of the CDR3 is 16 residues.

The rearrangement links TRBV11-2 to TRBJ1-1; D is unresolved. Deletions cut 7 bases from V and 4 bases from J, with 10 bases between. This CDR3 has 12 residues. The germline V gene encodes CDR1 SGHAT and CDR2 FQNNGV. Here the CDR3 reads CASKGRGTEAFF. CDR3 DNA sequence: TGTGCCAGCAAAGGGCGGGGCACTGAAGCTTTCTTT.

The V and J genes are TRBV7-6 and TRBJ2-7, with 9 bases lining up with TRBD1. V trimming: 1 base; J trimming: 2 bases; junction bases outside the gene matches: 9. CDR3 length: 17 residues. Germline loops: CDR1 SGHVS, CDR2 FNYEAQ. Here the CDR3 reads CASSLGAGTGTTYEQYF. The CDR3 DNA reads TGTGCCAGCAGCTTAGGGGCCGGGACAGGGACAACCTACGAGCAGTACTTC.

The chain's CDR3 is CASSETYPGNTIYF. CDR3 DNA sequence: TGTGCCAGCAGTGAAACCTATCCTGGAAACACCATATATTTT. The J gene is TRBJ1-3, the V gene TRBV6-1; no reliable D call. Germline CDR1 and CDR2: MNHNS and SASEGT. The CDR3 covers 14 residues. Trimming cost V 2 bases and J 2 bases, with 7 bases left between them.

The V and J genes are TRBV27 and TRBJ2-1, with D possibly matching TRBD1 (7 bases). The germline CDR1 and CDR2 sequences are MNHEY and SMNVEV (reference sequence). CDR3 length: 15 residues. The V and J ends lost 0 bases and 10 bases respectively, with 16 bases between them. Here the CDR3 reads CASSLSGGGRGEQFF. CDR3 in DNA: TGTGCCAGCAGTTTATCCGGGGGTGGCAGGGGGGAGCAGTTCTTC.

The rearrangement uses TRBV30 and TRBJ2-4; D is undetermined. Germline-derived CDR1 and CDR2 are GTSNPN and SVGIG (reference sequence). V was shortened by 0 bases and J by 0 bases, with 6 bases between the two germline ends. CDR3 length equals 14 residues. For the CDR3, the DNA is TGTGCCTGGAGTGTACTAACAGCCAAAAACATTCAGTACTTC. It encodes CAWSVLTAKNIQYF.

This chain connects TRBV5-1 to TRBJ2-3; D gene unclear. Germline assignment: CDR1 SGHRS and CDR2 YFSETQ. The CDR3 is made up of 12 amino acids. With 3 bases removed from V and 3 bases from J, the gap between germline ends came to 5 bases. The CDR3 is CASSYSTDTQYF. The DNA of the CDR3 is TGCGCCAGCAGCTACTCAACAGATACGCAGTATTTT. The full variable domain, rest sourced from reference TRBV5-1 and TRBJ2-3, is KAGVTQTPRYLIKTRGQQVTLSCSPISGHRSVSWYQQTPGQGLQFLFEYFSETQRNKGNFPGRFSGRQFSNSRSEMNVSTLELGDSALYLCASSYSTDTQYFGPGTRLTVL.

The chain links TRBV7-3 to TRBJ2-5, with 11 bases that match TRBD2. Germline loops: CDR1 SGHTA, CDR2 FQGTGA. J was trimmed by 4 bases and V by 5 bases; bases with no gene match: 9. This CDR3 is built from 16 residues. CDR3 in DNA: TGTGCCAGCAGCCCAAGGGTTAGCGGGGGGGCAGAGACCCAGTACTTC. Amino acids: CASSPRVSGGAETQYF.